This TCR beta chain is from a study of shared clonotypes between healthy human individuals (TCRdb year 2020). Notes on the research overall: A few men and a couple of women, aged 18 to 49 years, made up the cohort. For each donor, three plates each were used for CD4 naive and CD4 memory, two plates were used for CD8 naive, and one plate was used for CD8 memory. Leukapheresis yielded between about 0.94 and 8.9 billion PBMCs per donor. Blood TCR repertoires of roughly 5 healthy adults were deeply sequenced to estimate repertoire size and the extent of clonotype sharing between individuals. To increase sequencing depth and limit assay-specific biases, different laboratories used diverse techniques to prepare libraries and sequence TCR repertoires.

Using the deep immunoSEQ assay, TCR CDR3 regions were amplified from genomic DNA by multiplex PCR. For each cell subset, the extracted genomic DNA was distributed evenly across all wells of several immunoSEQ 96-well plates, and each plate served as one replicate. For sorted subsets, each replicate PCR was loaded with 200 ng genomic DNA, equivalent to 30,000 or so T cell genomes. The purified libraries were quantified using a Qubit 3.0 fluorometer, sized with a Bioanalyzer 2100, and then quantified again using the KAPA Library Quantification kit. A separate single-read 150-cycle Illumina NextSeq 550 flow cell was used to sequence each immunoSEQ 96-well plate. Per the source publication's procedure: The immunoSEQ output contained only junctional sequences without quality scores, so filtering could not match that applied to full-length reads. To assign V/J genes and CDR3, sequences were annotated against IMGT germline references using PyIR, a Python wrapper for IgBLAST v1.9. Any read was removed if the V/J assignment was weak (E-value above 1e-6), the CDR3 was missing, or the read contained stop codons, out-of-frame junctions, or ambiguous translated residues. A V3J clonotype was defined by an identical inferred V gene, J gene, and CDR3 amino acid sequence. Percentage overlap between repertoires was computed as shared unique clonotypes divided by the size of the smaller repertoire. Repertoire richness was assessed with RTK rarefaction, the Chao1 estimator, and Recon v2.1 estimates of unobserved clonotypes. For all TCRbeta clonotypes obtained by the gDNA method from several donors, generation probabilities were computed with OLGA. TCRdb mirrors the immuneACCESS table, restricted to in-frame sequences. Some clones are absent from its copies; in checked studies, under half trace to an unresolved V gene, and the reason for the others is unknown. V, J and clone size are taken as reported in that table, and D and trimming were inferred from the DNA itself. In this sample the table shows a few million clones, approximately 90% of which occur a single time. The ten largest clones take up about 0.13% of the sample.

The donors were healthy, HIV-negative adults who had no recently reported acute infections or vaccinations. All donors were Caucasian adults living in Nashville, Tennessee, USA. CD4+ T cells were enriched through magnetic negative selection, after which naive cells were positively selected on CD45RA and the remaining negative fraction served as the memory subset. Blood was obtained by leukapheresis, after which PBMCs were separated by Ficoll-Histopaque density gradient centrifugation and cryopreserved in liquid nitrogen vapor phase. Analytical flow cytometry was used to check the purity and quantity of every magnetically sorted T cell population. Genomic DNA was isolated from every sorted fraction and measured by UV absorbance on a Nanodrop 2000c. V is reduced by 1 base and J by 9 bases, leaving a spacing of 10 bases between them. Reading from cysteine to phenylalanine, the CDR3 counts 13 amino acids. CDR3 DNA only is kept here, 39 bases in frame from base 1. From a lookup of the germline V gene, CDR1 and CDR2 are SGHTA and FQGTGA.

The research as a whole found: About 5% of naive CD4, around 4% of naive CD8, 2% to 2.5% of memory CD4, and 0.4% of memory CD8 clonotypes were shared across a few donors. Based on pairwise subsampling, the degree of clonotype sharing among donors was expected to be affected by sequencing depth. Naive subsets generally had larger estimated clonotype richness than memory subsets did. Because the study included a small number of donors, the genetic and exposure-history diversity represented was limited. Sampling was limited to blood, and TCR repertoires in tissue likely differ from TCR repertoires in blood. Rarefaction of sorted-subset datasets indicated incomplete sequencing despite the large sequencing depth. Higher generation probabilities were observed for clonotypes shared by all four sorted-subset donors than for non-shared clonotypes.

Comment on this clone: No antigen is known for it. Within one base of it there is no much larger clone, and no base qualities were kept.

Sequencing was done on a sample of naive CD4+ T cells sorted from blood. The cell subset or site label on this specimen signifies: CD45RA+ positively selected. The TCR sequence derives from a man in his late teens or twenties in good health. The sequence links TRBV7-3 to TRBJ2-1; TRBD1 might be the D gene, on 5 matching bases. The CDR3 has the sequence CASSLNPQGEQFF. Here is the DNA: TGTGCCAGCAGCTTAAACCCTCAGGGTGAGCAGTTCTTC. The CDR3, completed at both ends by the reference TRBV7-3 and TRBJ2-1 genes, gives the full variable domain GAGVSQTPSNKVTEKGKYVELRCDPISGHTALYWYRQSLGQGPEFLIYFQGTGAADDSGLPNDRFFAVRPEGSVSTLKIQRTERGDSAVYLCASSLNPQGEQFFGPGTRLTVL.